These T cell receptor beta chains were read from a single sample in a study of somatic mutations in cytotoxic T cells in rheumatoid arthritis. The repertoire was sequenced with immunoSEQ multiplex PCR; TCRdb's copy has only in-frame clones and lacks some. Of about 23,000 clones detected, around 75% appear once; the ten largest clones hold 10% to 12%. Sequenced input: CD8+ T cells sorted from blood. The receptors were gathered from an adult with rheumatoid arthritis. CDR3s include the opening cysteine and the closing phenylalanine or tryptophan. The D gene is left open where the match is weak. Only part of the rows carry a size: once, few, many, or a class if the clone is expanded.

d_call,j_call,clone_size,v_call,cdr3_aa,cdr3_nt
TRBD1,TRBJ2-3,.,TRBV11-2,CASSRGQGGSDTQYF,TGTGCCAGCAGCAGAGGACAGGGGGGTTCGGATACGCAGTATTTT
TRBD1,TRBJ2-7,.,TRBV7-8,CASSFPGTGEYEQYF,TGTGCCAGCAGCTTCCCCGGGACAGGGGAGTACGAGCAGTACTTC
TRBD2,TRBJ2-3,.,TRBV5-6,CASSLLAESTDTQYF,TGTGCCAGCAGCTTACTAGCGGAGAGCACAGATACGCAGTATTTT
TRBD1,TRBJ2-4,.,TRBV5-6,CASSPRQGYVVKNIQYF,TGTGCCAGCAGCCCGCGACAGGGTTACGTTGTCAAAAACATTCAGTACTTC
.,TRBJ1-1,few,TRBV4-1,CASSQEVNTEAFF,TGCGCCAGCAGCCAAGAGGTGAACACTGAAGCTTTCTTT
TRBD1,TRBJ2-3,.,TRBV2,CASSPGQGTDTQYF,TGTGCCAGCAGCCCGGGACAGGGAACAGATACGCAGTATTTT
TRBD1,TRBJ2-7,.,TRBV13,CASSARTGSSYEQYF,TGTGCCAGCAGCGCTCGGACAGGAAGCTCCTACGAGCAGTACTTC
.,TRBJ1-1,few,TRBV2,CASSKGNTEAFF,TGTGCCAGCAGCAAGGGGAACACTGAAGCTTTCTTT
.,TRBJ2-1,.,TRBV15,CATSRPLENEQFF,TGTGCCACCAGCAGACCACTAGAGAATGAGCAGTTCTTC
TRBD1,TRBJ1-1,.,TRBV5-6,CASSWDSEAFF,TGTGCCAGCAGCTGGGACAGTGAAGCTTTCTTT
.,TRBJ2-1,.,TRBV7-2,CASSHGLAPYNEQFF,TGTGCCAGCAGCCACGGGCTAGCGCCTTACAATGAGCAGTTCTTC
.,TRBJ1-1,.,TRBV4-1,CASSQLNTEAFF,TGCGCCAGCAGCCAACTGAACACTGAAGCTTTCTTT
TRBD2,TRBJ2-5,.,TRBV5-6,CASSLGEGRETQYF,TGTGCCAGCAGCTTGGGGGAGGGCCGTGAGACCCAGTACTTC
TRBD1,TRBJ1-1,.,TRBV4-1,CASSAPGTGGSEAFF,TGCGCCAGCAGCGCTCCCGGGACAGGGGGCTCGGAAGCTTTCTTT
.,TRBJ1-1,.,TRBV2,CASSEKGFEAFF,TGTGCCAGCAGTGAAAAGGGCTTTGAAGCTTTCTTT
TRBD1,TRBJ1-4,.,TRBV5-6,CASSLGQGSEKLFF,TGTGCCAGCAGCTTGGGACAGGGAAGTGAAAAACTGTTTTTT
.,TRBJ1-1,.,TRBV29-1,CSVEGGGAEAFF,TGCAGCGTTGAAGGTGGGGGGGCTGAAGCTTTCTTT
TRBD2,TRBJ2-7,once,TRBV7-2,CASSYTSGYEQYF,TGTGCCAGCAGCTACACTAGCGGGTACGAGCAGTACTTC
.,TRBJ2-3,.,TRBV27,CASSFVGFGGTDTQYF,TGTGCCAGCAGTTTTGTAGGTTTCGGTGGCACAGATACGCAGTATTTT
TRBD1,TRBJ2-7,.,TRBV30,CAWSALDRVYEQYF,TGTGCCTGGAGTGCTCTGGACAGGGTCTACGAGCAGTACTTC
.,TRBJ2-2,few,TRBV23-1,CASSQSMEVTGELFF,TGCGCCAGCAGTCAATCTATGGAGGTTACCGGGGAGCTGTTTTTT
TRBD2,TRBJ2-3,.,TRBV7-9,CASSHGTSGGTDTQYF,TGTGCCAGCAGCCACGGGACTAGCGGGGGCACAGATACGCAGTATTTT
.,TRBJ2-2,.,TRBV19,CASSILTRLAVGELFF,TGTGCCAGTAGTATCTTGACGAGACTGGCGGTCGGGGAGCTGTTTTTT
.,TRBJ1-5,.,TRBV6-5,CASSYYRNQPQHF,TGTGCCAGCAGTTACTACCGAAATCAGCCCCAGCATTTT